This T cell receptor (beta chain) was sequenced for a study of cytomegalovirus exposure and HLA in healthy donors. Whole-study results and caveats: Later on, an analysis found that several of the most significant clusters appeared to be linked to common viral pathogens, which included parvovirus B19. The study recorded 160 or so TCR beta chains that were cytomegalovirus-associated. There were reportedly fewer N-insertions in an Asian-associated ancestry cluster than the roughly 700-donor mean, in a later analysis. A link between a missense DCLRE1C variant and TCR beta V- and J-gene trimming emerged from a later analysis.

J was trimmed by 4 bases and V by 7 bases; bases with no gene match: 9. The CDR3 runs 14 residues. The germline CDR1 and CDR2 sequences are SGHDT and YYEEEE. As regards this clone: Its target is not known.

Researchers ran the PCR with 60 Vbeta and 13 Jbeta primers. Sequenced by immunoSEQ multiplex PCR; TCRdb stores in-frame clones only, minus some. The sample shows tens of thousands of clones, around 50% of them seen only once. The V call is TRBV5-6, the J call TRBJ2-5; 8 bases match TRBD1. Sequences were obtained from PBMCs. The sequence derives from a middle-aged woman in good health and CMV-seropositive. The CDR3 loop reads CASRFRGRGETQYF. CDR3 bases: TGTGCCAGCCGGTTCAGGGGGCGTGGAGAGACCCAGTACTTC.